Presented here are 26 T cell receptor beta chains from one specimen sequenced in a study of regulatory T cells in long-lasting Graves disease. Sample time point: newly diagnosed GD, antithyroid drugs for less than 3 months. The TCR library was prepared using RNA isolated from PBMCs. In building TCR beta libraries, iRepertoire HTBI primers were used together with Arm-PCR of CDR3 regions. TCRdb reanalysed the multiplex PCR reads using MiXCR and keeps one entry per CDR3 protein. The table lists about 220,000 distinct CDR3 sequences, roughly a fifth of them singletons. These data were also reused for a study on T cells in Graves' hyperthyroidism and ophthalmopathy.

This sample comprised peripheral blood mononuclear cells (PBMCs), obtained at new diagnosis, from a patient treated with antithyroid drugs. These receptors all stem from a woman in her 30s with Graves disease.

This chain connects TRBV10-2 to TRBJ2-3; 8 nucleotides agree with TRBD2. The V and J ends lost 6 bases and 4 bases, in that order; junction bases with no gene match: 18. Germline values: CDR1 WSHSY, CDR2 SAAADI. CDR3 length: 18 amino acids. This chain's CDR3 is CASRPWAVAGGSADTQYF. CDR3 DNA sequence: TGCGCCAGCAGACCCTGGGCTGTTGCGGGGGGAAGCGCAGATACGCAGTATTTT.

This clonotype was seen many times. The gene calls are TRBV28 and TRBJ1-3; D gene ambiguous. The CDR3 has 15 residues. V lost 5 bases, J lost 0 bases, and 11 bases lay in between. CDR1 is MDHEN, CDR2 SYDVKM, per germline. Here the CDR3 DNA reads TGTGCCAGCAGTGACACTCCGACCTCTGGAAACACCATATATTTT. Amino acid sequence: CASSDTPTSGNTIYF.

V and J are TRBV6-1 and TRBJ2-3, with a tentative D call TRBD2 (5 bases). The CDR3 is 15 residues long. CDR1 and CDR2 (germline): MNHNS, SASEGT. V was cut by 7 bases and J by 2 bases, with 16 bases left in between. The CDR3 DNA sequence: TGTGCCAGCACTACCGGCGGGTTGCACACAGATACGCAGTATTTT. Its protein product is CASTTGGLHTDTQYF.

V gene TRBV27 combines with J gene TRBJ2-3; the D is unclear. The CDR3 covers 13 residues. Germline loops: CDR1 MNHEY, CDR2 SMNVEV (reference sequence). V lost 3 bases and J lost 0, with 4 bases in between. In DNA, the CDR3 is TGTGCCAGCAGTTTCGCTAGCACAGATACGCAGTATTTT. Translated, it gives CASSFASTDTQYF.

The table lists this clonotype with a few counts. One end of the junction is discordant with germline, which a read error may explain. V is TRBV6-5 and J is TRBJ1-1; 8 bases align to TRBD1. This CDR3 region has 12 residues. CDR1 is MNHEY and CDR2 is SVGAGI in the germline V gene. CDR3 in amino acids: CASSYSTGADVF. The CDR3 DNA follows: TGTGCCAGCAGTTACTCGACAGGGGCGGATGTCTTT.

This clonotype was found many times. The V and J genes are TRBV6-1 and TRBJ1-2, with D possibly matching TRBD1 (6 bases). The germline gives CDR1 MNHNS, CDR2 SASEGT. Trimming stripped 2 bases from V and 2 bases from J, with 15 bases between. CDR3 length equals 16 residues. The CDR3 sequence is CASSERSYRVNYGYTF. CDR3 nucleotide sequence: TGTGCCAGCAGTGAACGAAGTTACAGGGTAAACTATGGCTACACCTTC.

Ten or more counts support this clonotype. This chain links TRBV12-3 or TRBV12-4 with TRBJ2-3; 10 bases map to TRBD2. The CDR3 spans 16 residues. Losses at the gene ends were 5 bases for V and 2 bases for J; bases not matched to a gene: 7. The CDR3 reads CASSPGTSEFTDTQYF. DNA of the CDR3: TGTGCCAGCAGTCCCGGGACTAGCGAGTTCACAGATACGCAGTATTTT.

This clonotype was counted at least ten times. The chain is built from TRBV2 and TRBJ1-1; weak D call: TRBD1 (6 bases). V was shortened by 6 bases and J by 3 bases, with 14 bases between the two germline ends. Germline values: CDR1 SNHLY, CDR2 FYNNEI. This CDR3 comprises 14 residues. The CDR3 loop reads CASREQGSDTEAFF. The CDR3 nucleotides read TGTGCCAGCAGGGAACAGGGAAGTGACACTGAAGCTTTCTTT.

This clonotype was seen many times. This chain uses TRBV12-5 with TRBJ2-2; 8 positions agree with TRBD1. Germline V gene sequence: CDR1 LGHNT, CDR2 FRNRAP. The CDR3 has 16 amino acids. The trim removed 3 bases at V and 4 bases at J, leaving 7 bases unmatched. In DNA form, the CDR3 reads TGTGCTAGTGGTTTAAGGCCAGGGGGCACCACCGGGGAGCTGTTTTTT. Its protein product is CASGLRPGGTTGELFF.

The rearrangement joins TRBV2 to TRBJ2-1; 7 nucleotides agree with TRBD2. The CDR3 extends over 12 amino acids. Germline CDR1 is SNHLY and CDR2 is FYNNEI. The junction had 2 bases not matched to a gene; V was cut back by 9 bases and J by 3 bases. The CDR3 loop is CASWGGYNEQFF. DNA for the CDR3: TGTGCCAGTTGGGGGGGCTACAATGAGCAGTTCTTC.

This clonotype was found many times. The chain is built from TRBV28 and TRBJ2-7; perhaps D is TRBD1 or TRBD2 (7 bases each). The CDR3 loop spans 16 amino acids. The V and J ends lost 6 bases and 1 base respectively, with 19 bases between them. CDR1 is MDHEN and CDR2 is SYDVKM in the germline V gene. The CDR3, as DNA: TGTGCCAGCAGCCTACCCCGACAGGGAGGGTCCTACGAGCAGTACTTC. Its protein product is CASSLPRQGGSYEQYF.

The V call is TRBV11-2, the J call TRBJ2-3, with a weak D call TRBD2 (6 bases). The ends were cut back, 5 bases at V and 6 bases at J, with 9 bases in the middle. The germline V gene has CDR1 SGHAT and CDR2 FQNNGV. This CDR3 region has 12 residues. The CDR3 DNA reads TGTGCCAGCAGCCGCGGGGTTGATACGCAGTATTTT. It yields the protein CASSRGVDTQYF.

This clonotype occurred a few times. A much more abundant neighbour one base away suggests this may be a read error. The rearrangement joins TRBV6-2 or TRBV6-3 to TRBJ1-4; possible D gene TRBD1, 5 bases. Germline CDR1 reads MNHEY; CDR2 reads SVGEGT. The CDR3 is made up of 15 amino acids. DNA of the CDR3: TGTGCCATCAGTGATGAGGGGCAGGCGGTTAAAAAACTGTTTTTT. It codes for CAISDEGQAVKKLFF.

This clonotype was counted a few times. V is TRBV4-1 and J is TRBJ2-7; possibly TRBD1 or TRBD2 for D (6 bases each). V lost 0 bases to trimming and J lost 2 bases, with 14 bases between them. Germline V gives CDR1 MGHRA, CDR2 YSYEKL. The CDR3 has 16 residues. CDR3 in amino acids: CASSQDSARGAYEQYF. The CDR3 nucleotides read TGCGCCAGCAGCCAAGACAGCGCTAGGGGGGCCTACGAGCAGTACTTC.

This clonotype was recorded at least ten times. Relative to the germline gene, one junction end is altered; a read error may explain this. The DNA for the CDR3 is TGTGCCAGCAGCCTAGCCGGGACAGGGCAAGAGACCCAGTACTTC. Its protein product is CASSLAGTGQETQYF. The genes are TRBV7-8 and TRBJ2-5; TRBD1 matches 9 bases. The CDR3 has 15 residues. Germline V gene data show CDR1 as SGHVS and CDR2 as FQNEAQ.

This clonotype was counted ten times or more. V is TRBV5-1 and J is TRBJ2-1; 9 bases match TRBD1. The CDR3 is 16 residues long. Germline V gene lookup returns CDR1 SGHRS and CDR2 YFSETQ. V gave up 4 bases and J gave up 7 bases; unmatched junction bases: 12. The CDR3 spells CASSEFTGTGWNEQFF. The DNA of the CDR3 is TGCGCCAGCAGCGAATTTACCGGGACAGGGTGGAATGAGCAGTTCTTC.

This clonotype was seen many times. V gene TRBV6-5 combines with J gene TRBJ2-5; D is undetermined. Germline lookup yields CDR1 MNHEY and CDR2 SVGAGI. The length of the CDR3 is 15 residues. The ends were cut back, 0 bases at V and 0 bases at J, with 8 bases in the middle. CDR3 nucleotide sequence: TGTGCCAGCAGTTACTCGGCAGGCTACCAAGAGACCCAGTACTTC. It yields the protein CASSYSAGYQETQYF.

Only a few counts were recorded for this clonotype. The V gene is TRBV20-1, the J gene TRBJ1-1, with D possibly matching TRBD1 (6 bases). The CDR3 length is 13 residues. Per the germline V gene, CDR1 is DFQATT and CDR2 is SNEGSKA (reference sequence). The V and J ends lost 3 bases and 3 bases respectively, with 11 bases between them. Written as DNA, the CDR3 is TGCAGTGCTAGTCCCGGGGGGCACACTGAAGCTTTCTTT. Residues: CSASPGGHTEAFF.

This clonotype was counted ten times or more. A read error is likely, as this CDR3 ends without the conserved phenylalanine or tryptophan. The DNA is omitted, as the CDR3 cannot be located on it reliably, and the CDR3 follows TCRdb's listing. The chain recombines TRBV11-2 with TRBJ2-1; no check of the table's D call, TRBD1, against the DNA was made. CDR1 and CDR2 from the germline V gene are SGHAT and FQNNGV. Ends included, the CDR3 has 15 residues. This chain's CDR3 is CASSLARGLLNEQFV.

The V gene is TRBV2, the J gene TRBJ2-7; D is unresolved. Trimming left V 2 bases short and J 0 bases short, with 5 bases between. Germline CDR1 and CDR2: SNHLY and FYNNEI. This CDR3 is built from 13 residues. This CDR3 is CASSEWSSYEQYF. In DNA form, the CDR3 reads TGTGCCAGCAGTGAATGGAGCTCCTACGAGCAGTACTTC.

The CDR3 region is CASSLGTGESQPQHF. CDR3 nucleotides: TGTGCCAGCAGCTTAGGGACAGGGGAAAGTCAGCCCCAGCATTTT. This chain joins TRBV7-9 and TRBJ1-5, with TRBD1 matching 9 bases. The V gene's germline CDR1 is SEHNR and CDR2 FQNEAQ (reference sequence). This CDR3 spans 15 amino acids. V was pared by 1 base and J by 6 bases, with 4 bases of the junction left unmatched.

This clonotype showed up many times. The chain combines TRBV19 with TRBJ1-1; 7 nucleotides align to TRBD1. Per germline, CDR1 LNHDA and CDR2 SQIVND (reference sequence). The trim removed 4 bases at V and 1 base at J, leaving 6 bases unmatched. CDR3 length: 15 residues. Here the CDR3 reads CASSKFGQENTEAFF. The CDR3 DNA sequence: TGTGCCAGTAGTAAGTTCGGACAGGAGAACACTGAAGCTTTCTTT.

This clonotype was observed at least ten times. V and J are TRBV20-1 and TRBJ1-1, with a tentative D call TRBD1 (5 bases). The germline V and J ends were trimmed by 3 bases and 1 base, with 9 bases remaining between them. The CDR3 length is 13 residues. Germline V CDR1 and CDR2: DFQATT, SNEGSKA (reference sequence). The CDR3 nucleotides are TGCAGTGCTAGGGCCGGGGGGAACACTGAAGCTTTCTTT. The encoded protein is CSARAGGNTEAFF.

This clonotype came up many times. This chain connects TRBV12-3 or TRBV12-4 to TRBJ2-2; 7 bases agree with TRBD1. The CDR3 runs to 14 residues. J lost 2 bases, V lost 6 bases, and 3 bases had no gene match. CDR3 sequence: CASRGTANTGELFF. The CDR3 region has the DNA TGTGCCAGCAGGGGGACAGCCAACACCGGGGAGCTGTTTTTT.

The chain employs TRBV27 and TRBJ1-2; 7 positions agree with TRBD1. Germline CDR1 MNHEY, CDR2 SMNVEV (reference sequence). V shed 5 bases, J shed 1 base, and the junction held 7 bases outside the gene matches. CDR3 length: 15 amino acids. The CDR3 region is CASSLTGLGNYGYTF. The CDR3 DNA sequence: TGTGCCAGCAGTCTGACAGGGCTGGGTAACTATGGCTACACCTTC.

This clonotype was picked up many times. This chain uses TRBV3-1 with TRBJ2-7; D may correspond to TRBD1 or TRBD2 (6 bases each). There are 16 residues in the CDR3. The V end lost 0 bases, the J end lost 6 bases, and 18 bases lay between the germline ends. Germline V gene data show CDR1 as LGHDT and CDR2 as YNNKEL (reference sequence). CDR3 sequence reads: CASSQDRWGAKREQYF. CDR3 DNA sequence: TGTGCCAGCAGCCAAGATCGATGGGGGGCAAAACGCGAGCAGTACTTC.